The 23 T cell receptor beta chains presented below share a single source sample, sequenced in a study of T cells in Graves' hyperthyroidism and ophthalmopathy. RNA transcripts yielded amplified TCR beta CDR3 regions. First-round RT-PCR targeting the TCR CDR3 was performed with the HTBI primer set. In TCRdb, the multiplex PCR reads were re-called with MiXCR into one record per CDR3 protein. Of 500,000 to 550,000 distinct CDR3 sequences in the sample, under 25% were seen once. Source material: blood. The source is a man aged 18 to 30 with Graves' hyperthyroidism.

This clonotype has more than one count but fewer than ten. The chain uses TRBV7-9 and TRBJ1-1; 10 bases map to TRBD1. J gave up 5 bases and V 6 bases, and 9 bases lay outside the gene matches. The CDR3 spans 15 residues. Germline V CDR1 and CDR2: SEHNR, FQNEAQ (reference sequence). The CDR3 protein is CASRVLTGGRTEAFF. The DNA of the CDR3 is TGTGCCAGCAGGGTTTTGACAGGGGGCAGAACTGAAGCTTTCTTT.

This clonotype occurred many times. J is TRBJ1-2 and V is TRBV12-3 or TRBV12-4; 8 bases fit TRBD1. V dropped 4 bases and J dropped 4; count of bases not matched to a gene: 5. There are 14 residues in the CDR3. This chain's CDR3 is CASSSGGVGYGYTF. In DNA, the CDR3 is TGTGCCAGCAGTTCAGGGGGCGTCGGCTATGGCTACACCTTC.

V gene TRBV7-8 combines with J gene TRBJ1-1, with no clear D. Trimming removed 6 bases from V and 0 bases from J, with 17 bases in between. The germline V gene encodes CDR1 SGHVS and CDR2 FQNEAQ. This CDR3 has 16 amino acids. The CDR3 sequence: CASSFGRLNMNTEAFF. The CDR3 DNA sequence: TGTGCCAGCAGTTTCGGACGGCTTAACATGAACACTGAAGCTTTCTTT. The full variable domain, in which reference TRBV7-8 and TRBJ1-1 provide the parts outside the CDR3, is GAGVSQSPRYKVAKRGQDVALRCDPISGHVSLFWYQQALGQGPEFLTYFQNEAQLDKSGLPSDRFFAERPEGSVSTLKIQRTQQEDSAVYLCASSFGRLNMNTEAFFGQGTRLTVV.

A few counts support this clonotype. V usage is TRBV4-1 and J usage is TRBJ2-7; perhaps TRBD1 as D (6 bases). CDR1 is MGHRA and CDR2 is YSYEKL in the germline V gene. The CDR3 length is 14 residues. The V end was cut by 1 base, the J end by 2 bases, with 9 bases between. CDR3 sequence: CASSQVSGAYEQYF. The CDR3 DNA sequence: TGCGCCAGCAGCCAAGTCTCAGGGGCCTACGAGCAGTACTTC.

This clonotype has more than one count but fewer than ten. Since a much larger clone is just one base distant, this may be a read error. The chain has TRBV7-9 and TRBJ2-5, with D perhaps given as TRBD1 or TRBD2 (5 bases each). CDR3 length: 13 residues. Germline-derived CDR1 and CDR2 are SEHNR and FQNEAQ (reference sequence). The CDR3 spells CASSRGERETKYF. CDR3 DNA sequence: TGTGCCAGCAGCCGAGGGGAGCGAGAGACCAAGTACTTC.

The chain carries TRBV28 and TRBJ2-4; no definite D call. There are 14 residues in the CDR3. The germline gives CDR1 MDHEN, CDR2 SYDVKM. V dropped 4 bases and J dropped 6 bases, with 13 bases sitting between them. CDR3 in DNA: TGTGCCAGCAGTTCTGCTCGGGTGGGAAACATTCAGTACTTC. Translation: CASSSARVGNIQYF.

This clonotype was seen a few times. V usage is TRBV5-1 and J usage is TRBJ2-7; D uncertain. Looked up from germline, CDR1 is SGHRS and CDR2 is YFSETQ. V was pared by 0 bases and J by 7 bases, with 8 bases between. This CDR3 region has 12 residues. The CDR3 region has the DNA TGCGCCAGCAGCTTGGACCGTCTAGAGCAGTACTTC. This translates into CASSLDRLEQYF.

This clonotype has more than one count but fewer than ten. The chain uses TRBV7-2 and TRBJ1-5, with D uncertain. The CDR3 extends over 14 amino acids. The germline V and J ends were trimmed by 0 bases and 4 bases, with 7 bases remaining between them. The germline gives CDR1 SGHTA, CDR2 FQGNSA. The DNA for the CDR3 is TGTGCCAGCAGCTTAGCGTTCAGGAATCAGCCCCAGCATTTT. It is translated as CASSLAFRNQPQHF.

Ten or more counts support this clonotype. This sequence joins TRBV6-1 and TRBJ2-2, with 9 bases aligning to TRBD2. Per the germline V gene, CDR1 is MNHNS and CDR2 is SASEGT. After removal of 6 bases from V and 2 bases from J, the junction contained 1 base not matched to a gene. The CDR3 sequence is 14 residues long. CDR3 nucleotides: TGTGCCAGCAGAGCGGGGGGAAACACCGGGGAGCTGTTTTTT. Its protein is CASRAGGNTGELFF.

This clonotype was counted only a few times. The CDR3 DNA reads TGTGCCAGCAGTTCCCCCCGAGAACTAGCGGTTAGCTCCTACGAGCAGTACTTC. Translated: CASSSPRELAVSSYEQYF. V and J are TRBV11-2 and TRBJ2-7; 8 bases are a match to TRBD2. V lost 6 bases to trimming and J lost 0 bases; unmatched junction nucleotides: 16. In germline, CDR1 is SGHAT, CDR2 FQNNGV. The CDR3 consists of 18 residues. Filled out from reference TRBV11-2 and TRBJ2-7, the complete variable domain reads EAGVAQSPRYKIIEKRQSVAFWCNPISGHATLYWYQQILGQGPKLLIQFQNNGVVDDSQLPKDRFSAERLKGVDSTLKIQPAKLEDSAVYLCASSSPRELAVSSYEQYFGPGTRLTVT.

This clonotype was seen repeatedly, ten times or more. V and J are TRBV7-2 and TRBJ2-7, with 7 bases that match TRBD1. The germline V gene encodes CDR1 SGHTA and CDR2 FQGNSA. CDR3 length: 14 amino acids. The junction had 6 bases not matched to a gene; V was cut back by 5 bases and J by 2 bases. The CDR3, as DNA: TGTGCCAGCAGCCTCTCGGGACAGCCCTACGAGCAGTACTTC. Translating gives CASSLSGQPYEQYF.

This clonotype was seen many times. The chain has TRBV5-8 and TRBJ2-5, with 7 bases matching TRBD2. CDR1 and CDR2 from the germline V gene are SGHTS and YDEGEE. The CDR3 spans 15 residues. Germline trimming cut 4 bases from V and 3 bases from J; bases unmatched to any gene: 9. The CDR3 protein is CASSHVTAGKETQYF. The DNA for the CDR3 is TGTGCCAGCAGCCACGTTACAGCGGGGAAAGAGACCCAGTACTTC.

The chain carries TRBV7-9 and TRBJ1-6; 7 bases are shared with TRBD1. This CDR3 is 11 amino acids long. Trimming removed 5 bases from V and 13 bases from J; junction bases left unmatched: 2. Looked up from germline, CDR1 is SEHNR and CDR2 is FQNEAQ (reference sequence). The CDR3 sequence is CASSLQGPLHF. The CDR3 nucleotides are TGTGCCAGCAGCCTACAGGGGCCCCTCCACTTT.

This clonotype was seen repeatedly, ten times or more. The genes are TRBV6-1 and TRBJ1-2; D ambiguous. The CDR3 covers 14 residues. The germline V and J ends were trimmed by 5 bases and 1 base, with 11 bases remaining between them. Germline lookup yields CDR1 MNHNS and CDR2 SASEGT. CDR3 sequence: CASSPNSLNYGYTF. DNA for the CDR3: TGTGCCAGCAGTCCGAACAGTCTTAACTATGGCTACACCTTC.

This clonotype has at least ten counts. The chain is built from TRBV2 and TRBJ2-7; weak D call: TRBD2 (5 bases). V was clipped by 3 bases and J by 4 bases, with 10 bases between them. CDR1 and CDR2 from the germline V gene are SNHLY and FYNNEI. The CDR3 contains 13 residues. CDR3 sequence (DNA): TGTGCCAGCAGTGACGGGGATAGGTACGAGCAGTACTTC. This encodes CASSDGDRYEQYF.

This clonotype was detected many times. The chain combines TRBV6-5 with TRBJ2-5; TRBD1 agrees at 11 bases. The CDR3 runs 15 residues. The trim removed 4 bases at V and 4 bases at J, leaving 5 bases unmatched. CDR1 MNHEY and CDR2 SVGAGI come from the germline V gene. Here the CDR3 reads CASSFSGTGGETQYF. The CDR3 coding sequence is TGTGCCAGCAGTTTTTCCGGGACAGGGGGAGAGACCCAGTACTTC.

This clonotype was seen repeatedly, ten times or more. This chain connects TRBV27 to TRBJ1-2; D may be TRBD1 (6 bases). The germline V and J ends were trimmed by 5 bases and 6 bases, with 13 bases remaining between them. This CDR3 has 13 residues. Looked up from germline, CDR1 is MNHEY and CDR2 is SMNVEV (reference sequence). In nucleotides, the CDR3 is TGTGCCAGCAGTCCTACAGGGACCAATGGCTACACCTTC. This gives the protein CASSPTGTNGYTF.

This clonotype was seen at least ten times. The chain carries TRBV2 and TRBJ2-7; no clear D gene. From germline, CDR1 is SNHLY and CDR2 FYNNEI. The CDR3 consists of 14 residues. The V and J ends lost 4 bases and 3 bases respectively, with 13 bases between them. CDR3 coding DNA: TGTGCCAGCAGTGTCAGAATCCCCCTCTACGAGCAGTACTTC. Its translation is CASSVRIPLYEQYF.

This clonotype came up many times. The chain has TRBV7-9 and TRBJ2-5; D is uncertain. V lost 4 bases and J lost 0, with 15 bases in between. The CDR3 is made up of 16 amino acids. CDR1 is SEHNR, CDR2 FQNEAQ, per germline (reference sequence). This CDR3 reads CASSSSLGQYQETQYF. The DNA of the CDR3 is TGTGCCAGCAGCTCCTCACTCGGGCAGTACCAAGAGACCCAGTACTTC.

In this sample, this clonotype turned up many times. The V and J genes are TRBV5-1 and TRBJ1-1, with 7 positions matching TRBD1. CDR1 and CDR2 (germline): SGHRS, YFSETQ. The CDR3 runs to 15 residues. V shed 2 bases and J 4 bases; nucleotides not matched to a gene: 8. The CDR3 sequence: CASSFQGGGFTEAFF. CDR3 bases: TGCGCCAGCAGCTTCCAGGGGGGAGGCTTCACTGAAGCTTTCTTT.

This clonotype was observed many times. CDR3 protein: CASSHPQGNYGYTF. The CDR3 nucleotides are TGCGCCAGCAGCCACCCTCAGGGTAACTATGGCTACACCTTC. The chain employs TRBV4-1 and TRBJ1-2, with D possibly matching TRBD1 (5 bases). Trimming stripped 3 bases from V and 1 base from J, with 9 bases between. The germline V gene encodes CDR1 MGHRA and CDR2 YSYEKL. The CDR3 is 14 residues long.

This clonotype was observed many times. CDR3 coding DNA: TGTGCCAGCAGGACACAGGTGAAGAACTACACCTTC. It specifies CASRTQVKNYTF. This sequence joins TRBV2 and TRBJ1-2, with a possible D match to TRBD1 (5 bases). V lost 6 bases, J lost 10 bases, and 15 bases lay in between. Germline V CDR1 and CDR2: SNHLY, FYNNEI. There are 12 residues in the CDR3.

This clonotype was seen ten or more times. The chain uses TRBV28 and TRBJ2-7, with 7 bases lining up with TRBD1. J lost 2 bases, V lost 3 bases, and 16 bases had no gene match. The germline gives CDR1 MDHEN, CDR2 SYDVKM. The CDR3 is 18 amino acids. CDR3 nucleotides: TGTGCCAGCAGTTTCGGATCAGACACCGGGACAGCCACCTACGAGCAGTACTTC. As protein: CASSFGSDTGTATYEQYF.